This T cell receptor beta chain is from a study of early T cells in non-severe SARS-CoV-2 infection. Study in general: Sequenced material consisted of bulk RNA (from unsorted whole blood), and chains were unpaired.

Germline CDR1 and CDR2: SNHLY and FYNNEI. Trimming left V 8 bases short and J 2 bases short, with 13 bases between. This CDR3 is built from 14 residues. This clonotype came up many times. From the 5' RACE reads, TCRdb called clonotypes with MiXCR, one entry per CDR3 protein. The table includes roughly 33,000 distinct CDR3 sequences, under 6% detected once. This receptor was obtained from an adult who was a healthcare worker with PCR-confirmed SARS-CoV-2 infection or an uninfected control (not recorded which). The sample comprised whole blood. The chain employs TRBV2 and TRBJ2-1; possibly TRBD2 for D (5 bases). CDR3 sequence reads: CASFWERTYNEQFF. CDR3 DNA sequence: TGTGCCAGCTTCTGGGAGAGGACCTACAATGAGCAGTTCTTC. Filled out from reference TRBV2 and TRBJ2-1, the complete variable domain reads EPEVTQTPSHQVTQMGQEVILRCVPISNHLYFYWYRQILGQKVEFLVSFYNNEISEKSEIFDDQFSVERPDGSNFTLKIRSTKLEDSAMYFCASFWERTYNEQFFGPGTRLTVL.